Listed below are T cell receptor beta chains from one sample, sequenced in a study of T cells in Graves' hyperthyroidism and ophthalmopathy. MiXCR, run by TCRdb on the multiplex PCR reads, gives a single entry per CDR3 protein. This table has a few hundred thousand distinct CDR3 sequences, just under 15% appearing once. The specimen was blood. The receptors shown here come from a woman aged 25-40 years with Graves' hyperthyroidism. Both conserved end residues are part of each CDR3. Each record gives: D gene, J gene, V gene, clone size, CDR3 DNA, CDR3 protein. A D gene is named only where the DNA matches it firmly. Only part of the rows carry a size: once, few, many, or a class if the clone is expanded.

D: .
J: TRBJ1-3
V: TRBV3-1
size: few
DNA: TGTGCCAGCAGCCTACAGGGAAGGTCCATATATTTT
CDR3: CASSLQGRSIYF

D: .
J: TRBJ1-5
V: TRBV4-1
size: few
DNA: TGCGCCAGCAGCCAAGATCCCTTGAGCAATCAGCCCCAGCATTTT
CDR3: CASSQDPLSNQPQHF

D: .
J: TRBJ1-1
V: TRBV25-1
size: many
DNA: TGTGCCAGCAGACAGGGTTTGAACACTGAAGCTTTCTTT
CDR3: CASRQGLNTEAFF

D: .
J: TRBJ1-1
V: TRBV24-1
size: many
DNA: TGTGCCACCAGTGGGACGGCTAACACTGAAGCTTTCTTT
CDR3: CATSGTANTEAFF

D: .
J: TRBJ1-5
V: TRBV19
size: .
DNA: TGTGCCAGTAGTATTTCCGGGGCTCAGCCCCAGCATTTT
CDR3: CASSISGAQPQHF

D: TRBD1
J: TRBJ2-1
V: TRBV7-8
size: many
DNA: TGTGCCAGCAGCTTGCCCGGGGCACAGGGGCACACCTACAATGAGCAGTTCTTC
CDR3: CASSLPGAQGHTYNEQFF

D: TRBD1
J: TRBJ1-4
V: TRBV12-3/TRBV12-4
size: many
DNA: TGTGCCAGCAGCCAGACAGGGGGCGCTGGGGAAAAACTGTTTTTT
CDR3: CASSQTGGAGEKLFF

D: TRBD1
J: TRBJ1-1
V: TRBV30
size: .
DNA: TGTGCCTCGCCTGGGGGACAGGGCACTGAAGCTTTCTTT
CDR3: CASPGGQGTEAFF

D: TRBD2
J: TRBJ2-7
V: TRBV5-1
size: .
DNA: TGCGCCAGCAGCTTGTCATCAGCGGGAGGGCCCTACGAGCAGTACTTC
CDR3: CASSLSSAGGPYEQYF

D: TRBD2
J: TRBJ2-2
V: TRBV29-1
size: few
DNA: TGCAGCGTTGGGACTAGCGGGGCTAGGGAGCTGTTTTTT
CDR3: CSVGTSGARELFF

D: .
J: TRBJ2-5
V: TRBV2
size: few
DNA: TGTGCCAGCAGTCCCCTTCCGGGACAACGACAAGGGACCCAGTACTTC
CDR3: CASSPLPGQRQGTQYF

D: TRBD2
J: TRBJ2-1
V: TRBV7-6
size: .
DNA: TGTGCCAGCAGCCCCAGCGGGAGAGTTTTCAATGAGCAGTTCTTC
CDR3: CASSPSGRVFNEQFF

D: TRBD2
J: TRBJ2-1
V: TRBV10-3
size: .
DNA: TGTGCCATCAGTGAAACTAGCGGGAACTACAATGAGCAGTTCTTC
CDR3: CAISETSGNYNEQFF

D: .
J: TRBJ2-7
V: TRBV28
size: many
DNA: TGTGCCAGCAGTAGAGGAATAAGCTCCTACGAGCAGTACTTC
CDR3: CASSRGISSYEQYF

D: .
J: TRBJ2-1
V: TRBV5-1
size: .
DNA: TGCGCCAGCAGCTTGGAGGGTTGGACAAAGTACAATGAGCAGTTCTTC
CDR3: CASSLEGWTKYNEQFF

D: TRBD2
J: TRBJ2-7
V: TRBV20-1
size: many
DNA: TGCAGTGCTAAGCCCCCGGGAGGACTGGAATACGAGCAGTACTTC
CDR3: CSAKPPGGLEYEQYF

D: .
J: TRBJ2-3
V: TRBV28
size: many
DNA: TGTGCCAGCAGTTCCCCCCGGGGCCCTGATGGCACAGATACGCAGTATTTT
CDR3: CASSSPRGPDGTDTQYF

D: TRBD1
J: TRBJ1-5
V: TRBV9
size: many
DNA: TGTGCCAGCAGCGTAGTTGGACAGGACAATCAGCCCCAGCATTTT
CDR3: CASSVVGQDNQPQHF

D: TRBD2
J: TRBJ2-7
V: TRBV19
size: .
DNA: TGTGCCAGTAGGACGACTAGCGGGAGTAACCTCGGAGAGCAGTACTTC
CDR3: CASRTTSGSNLGEQYF

D: TRBD2
J: TRBJ2-1
V: TRBV12-3/TRBV12-4
size: .
DNA: TGTGCCAGCAGTTTCCGAGCGGGAGGGAACAATGAGCAGTTCTTC
CDR3: CASSFRAGGNNEQFF

D: TRBD2
J: TRBJ2-7
V: TRBV28
size: few
DNA: TGTGCCAGCAGTAGGACTAGCGGGAGTTACGGTTTATACGAGCAGTACTTC
CDR3: CASSRTSGSYGLYEQYF

D: .
J: TRBJ2-5
V: TRBV20-1
size: many
DNA: TGCAGTGCTAGCTTCGGGACATACCAAGAGACCCAGTACTTC
CDR3: CSASFGTYQETQYF

D: .
J: TRBJ1-1
V: TRBV11-1
size: many
DNA: TGTGCCAGCAGCTCAAACGGCGCAATTGAAGCTTTCTTT
CDR3: CASSSNGAIEAFF

D: .
J: TRBJ2-1
V: TRBV3-1
size: .
DNA: TGTGCCAGCAGCCAGGGTGGCCCATACAATGAGCAGTTCTTC
CDR3: CASSQGGPYNEQFF

D: .
J: TRBJ2-1
V: TRBV4-1
size: many
DNA: TGCGCCAGCAGCCAAGTCCAGATAGACAATGAGCAGTTCTTC
CDR3: CASSQVQIDNEQFF

D: TRBD1
J: TRBJ2-5
V: TRBV20-1
size: few
DNA: TGCAGTGCTAGAGATGTGGGACAGGGAAAAGTGACCCAGTACTTC
CDR3: CSARDVGQGKVTQYF

D: .
J: TRBJ1-2
V: TRBV19
size: .
DNA: TGTGCCAGTAATCCGGGCAACTATGGCTACACCTTC
CDR3: CASNPGNYGYTF

D: .
J: TRBJ1-1
V: TRBV12-3/TRBV12-4
size: many
DNA: TGTGCCAGCAGTTTGATGTGGAACACTGAAGCTTTCTTT
CDR3: CASSLMWNTEAFF

D: TRBD1
J: TRBJ2-7
V: TRBV18
size: many
DNA: TGTGCCAGCTCACCAGTAGGGGGCCAGTCCTACGAGCAGTACTTC
CDR3: CASSPVGGQSYEQYF

D: TRBD2
J: TRBJ2-1
V: TRBV19
size: .
DNA: TGTGCCAGTAGTCTACTCGGGAAGCTAGCGGGAGGTGGTGGTGAGCAGTTCTTC
CDR3: CASSLLGKLAGGGGEQFF

D: TRBD2
J: TRBJ2-7
V: TRBV11-3
size: .
DNA: TGTGCCAGCAGCTCCCGAATAACTAGCGGGAGGCCCTTCTTATACGAGCAGTACTTC
CDR3: CASSSRITSGRPFLYEQYF

D: .
J: TRBJ2-1
V: TRBV5-1
size: many
DNA: TGCGCCAGCAGCCCTAGTCCCGGGACGATATTGGGGCACAATGAGCAGTTCTTC
CDR3: CASSPSPGTILGHNEQFF

D: TRBD1
J: TRBJ1-6
V: TRBV2
size: many
DNA: TGTGCCAGACAGGGGGTTAATTCACCCCTCCACTTT
CDR3: CARQGVNSPLHF

D: .
J: TRBJ2-2
V: TRBV7-9
size: many
DNA: TGTGCCAGCAGCCGAGACTCCCCGAGCACCGGGGAGCTGTTTTTT
CDR3: CASSRDSPSTGELFF

D: .
J: TRBJ2-1
V: TRBV28
size: many
DNA: TGTGCCAGCAGTGGAAATTACCCCTACAATGAGCAGTTCTTC
CDR3: CASSGNYPYNEQFF

D: TRBD1
J: TRBJ1-2
V: TRBV4-1
size: few
DNA: TGCGCCAGCAGCCAGGAAACAGGGGTCTATGGCTACACCTTC
CDR3: CASSQETGVYGYTF

D: .
J: TRBJ2-7
V: TRBV4-2
size: few
DNA: TGTGCCAGCAGCCTTACCGGGACAAGGTCCGACTACGAGCAGTACTTC
CDR3: CASSLTGTRSDYEQYF

D: .
J: TRBJ2-2
V: TRBV15
size: few
DNA: TGTGCCACCAGCAGTGGAGGGACGAACACCGGGGAGCTGTTTTTT
CDR3: CATSSGGTNTGELFF

D: TRBD1
J: TRBJ2-7
V: TRBV20-1
size: few
DNA: TGCAGTGCACCGGGGACAGGGGTCTACGAGCAGTACTTC
CDR3: CSAPGTGVYEQYF

D: .
J: TRBJ2-7
V: TRBV28
size: few
DNA: TGTGCCAGCAGTCTCCGGGACTGGGCCTACGAGCAGTACTTC
CDR3: CASSLRDWAYEQYF

D: .
J: TRBJ2-7
V: TRBV28
size: many
DNA: TGTGCCAGCAGTTTAAGCACCTCCTACGAGCAGTACTTC
CDR3: CASSLSTSYEQYF

D: .
J: TRBJ2-3
V: TRBV5-1
size: few
DNA: TGCGCCAGCAGCTTTGGTAGCGGAGACACAGATACGCAGTATTTT
CDR3: CASSFGSGDTDTQYF

D: .
J: TRBJ1-1
V: TRBV28
size: few
DNA: TGTGCCAGCAGTTCCGACGTCTATAATCGCCCTGAAGCTTTCTTT
CDR3: CASSSDVYNRPEAFF

D: .
J: TRBJ1-3
V: TRBV25-1
size: .
DNA: TGTGCCAGCAGTGACCCGGACCGCTCTGGAAACACCATATATTTT
CDR3: CASSDPDRSGNTIYF

D: .
J: TRBJ1-2
V: TRBV6-4
size: .
DNA: TGTGCCAGCAGTGCTTCGGACAGAGCTAACTATGGCTACACCTTC
CDR3: CASSASDRANYGYTF

D: .
J: TRBJ2-3
V: TRBV2
size: many
DNA: TGTGCCAGCAGTTTTAAGGATACGCAGTATTTT
CDR3: CASSFKDTQYF